This T cell receptor (beta chain) was identified during a study of CD8 T cells in ankylosing spondylitis. The TCR beta libraries were generated through quantitative 5'-RACE incorporating molecular barcodes. TCRdb recomputed calls from the 5' RACE reads with MiXCR, one row per CDR3 protein. The sample consists of roughly 130,000 distinct CDR3 sequences, around 9.3% of them appearing once. This clonotype was found many times. Trimming stripped 3 bases from V and 7 bases from J, with 9 bases between. CDR3 size: 12 residues. CDR1 is MGHDK and CDR2 is SYGVNS in the germline V gene. Input material: blood, either unsorted or a sorted T cell fraction (not recorded which). This chain uses TRBV25-1 with TRBJ1-2; no definite D call. This receptor was obtained from a male donor with ankylosing spondylitis or in good health (not recorded which). As DNA, the CDR3 is TGTGCCAGCAGTGATCCCGGACGTGGCTACACCTTC. Translation: CASSDPGRGYTF.